This T cell receptor (beta chain) was sequenced in a study of cytomegalovirus exposure and HLA in healthy donors. The PCR was carried out with 60 Vbeta primers and 13 Jbeta primers. Sequencing was performed with immunoSEQ multiplex PCR; in TCRdb, only in-frame clones are kept and a portion is missing. The repertoire holds 110,000 to 150,000 clones, with 70% as singletons. Concerning this clone: The antigen is not known.

Study findings and constraints: 150 to 200 TCR beta chains were listed as cytomegalovirus-associated. It has been reported that TCR beta sequences accurately predicted the HLA-A and HLA-B alleles of most subjects. The CMV antigen specificity of a few CMV-associated chains was confirmed through in vitro analysis.

This receptor was taken from an older woman in good health and CMV-seropositive. The sequencing input was PBMCs.

The CDR3 region has the DNA TGTGCCAGTACCGTGGACAGGGGGCACGGCTACACCTTC. This gives the protein CASTVDRGHGYTF. The chain has TRBV19 and TRBJ1-2; 11 positions match TRBD1. This CDR3 is 13 amino acids long. CDR1 and CDR2 (germline): LNHDA, SQIVND (reference sequence). Trimming removed 7 bases from V and 8 bases from J; junction bases left unmatched: 6.